What follows are 27 T cell receptor beta chains derived from one specimen sequenced in a study of T cells in Graves' hyperthyroidism and ophthalmopathy. Amplification of TCR beta CDR3 regions was performed using RNA transcripts as template. The TCR CDR3 first-round RT-PCR relied on the HTBI primer set. TCRdb itself ran the multiplex PCR reads through MiXCR, one entry per CDR3 protein. The table lists 500,000 to 800,000 distinct CDR3 sequences, approximately 15% of them singletons, with approximately 13% in the top ten. Specimen: blood. Every receptor here comes from a woman aged 45-60 years with Graves' ophthalmopathy.

This clonotype has a handful of counts. The chain has TRBV28 and TRBJ2-1; 15 positions agree with TRBD2. This CDR3 spans 15 amino acids. J lost 9 bases, V lost 5 bases, and 5 bases had no gene match. Germline V gene sequence: CDR1 MDHEN, CDR2 SYDVKM. The CDR3 loop is CASSPGTSGRSEQFF. For the CDR3, the DNA is TGTGCCAGCAGTCCCGGGACTAGCGGGAGGTCTGAGCAGTTCTTC.

The genes are TRBV18 and TRBJ2-6; no reliable D call. The CDR3 consists of 19 residues. Between the trimmed V and J ends, which lost 4 bases and 2 bases, there was a span of 21 bases. CDR1 and CDR2 from the germline V gene are KGHSH and LQKENI. CDR3 DNA: TGTGCCAGCTCACGGATGGACGCCGAAGATTGGACTGGGGCCAACGTCCTGACTTTC. This encodes CASSRMDAEDWTGANVLTF.

This clonotype was recorded at least ten times. The rearrangement links TRBV10-3 to TRBJ2-7; 11 nucleotides align to TRBD2. The CDR3 covers 17 residues. J gave up 0 bases and V 0 bases, and 4 bases lay outside the gene matches. In germline, CDR1 is ENHRY, CDR2 SYGVKD. DNA of the CDR3: TGTGCCATCAGTGAGTCGAGTAGCGGGAGGGCCTCCTACGAGCAGTACTTC. Its protein product is CAISESSSGRASYEQYF.

The chain joins TRBV27 to TRBJ2-1, with no clear D. CDR3 length: 16 amino acids. CDR1 MNHEY and CDR2 SMNVEV come from the germline V gene (reference sequence). The V end lost 6 bases, the J end lost 11 bases, and 26 bases lay between the germline ends. CDR3: CASSITIVPSPSQQFF. The CDR3 region has the DNA TGTGCCAGCAGCATAACTATTGTCCCCTCCCCTTCCCAGCAGTTCTTC.

This clonotype came up many times. This chain connects TRBV28 to TRBJ2-7; D not certain. The CDR3 extends over 13 amino acids. In germline, CDR1 is MDHEN, CDR2 SYDVKM. Trimming left V 7 bases short and J 0 bases short, with 10 bases between. CDR3 in amino acids: CASTGIYSYEQYF. The CDR3 DNA reads TGTGCCAGCACTGGTATTTACTCCTACGAGCAGTACTTC.

Only one count was recorded for this clonotype. The chain recombines TRBV30 with TRBJ2-5, with D possibly TRBD1 on 5 matching bases. The CDR3 consists of 13 residues. CDR1 GTSNPN and CDR2 SVGIG come from the germline V gene (reference sequence). The V gene lost 2 bases and the J gene lost 1 base, with 8 bases spanning the gap. This CDR3 reads CAWSRQGQETQYF. In nucleotides, the CDR3 is TGTGCCTGGAGTAGGCAGGGCCAAGAGACCCAGTACTTC.

Many counts were recorded for this clonotype. The V call is TRBV28, the J call TRBJ2-7; a weak D match, TRBD1 (5 bases). The CDR3 is 13 residues long. Germline CDR1 and CDR2: MDHEN and SYDVKM. Trimming left V 6 bases short and J 6 bases short, with 15 bases between. In DNA form, the CDR3 reads TGTGCCAGCAGCCACCAGGGTTTATTCGAGCAGTACTTC. Protein: CASSHQGLFEQYF.

This sequence joins TRBV24-1 and TRBJ1-5; 7 bases align to TRBD1. Germline assignment: CDR1 KGHDR and CDR2 SFDVKD. J lost 7 bases, V lost 4 bases, and 9 bases had no gene match. The CDR3 runs to 15 residues. The CDR3 loop reads CATSDRRDSKQPQHF. The CDR3 DNA reads TGTGCCACCAGTGACCGCCGGGACAGTAAGCAGCCCCAGCATTTT.

V and J are TRBV29-1 and TRBJ2-5; unclear D gene. Germline V lookup: CDR1 SQVTM, CDR2 ANQGSEA. The CDR3 is made up of 12 amino acids. V was clipped by 0 bases and J by 2 bases, with 4 bases between them. The CDR3 loop is CSVEEQQETQYF. Here the CDR3 DNA reads TGCAGCGTTGAAGAACAGCAAGAGACCCAGTACTTC.

V gene TRBV20-1 combines with J gene TRBJ2-1; TRBD2 agrees at 14 bases. V was clipped by 1 base and J by 4 bases; unmatched bases: 21. CDR1 is DFQATT, CDR2 SNEGSKA, per germline (reference sequence). This CDR3 has 22 residues. This chain's CDR3 is CSARARGLAGDPFWATYNEQFF. The DNA for the CDR3 is TGCAGTGCTAGAGCCCGGGGACTAGCGGGAGACCCGTTTTGGGCCACGTACAATGAGCAGTTCTTC.

This chain joins TRBV11-2 and TRBJ1-4, with a weak D call TRBD1 (5 bases). The CDR3 loop spans 14 amino acids. The V gene lost 3 bases and the J gene lost 8 bases, with 13 bases spanning the gap. Germline assignment: CDR1 SGHAT and CDR2 FQNNGV. In nucleotides, the CDR3 is TGTGCCAGCAGCTTCGGGGGAATGGGAGAAAAACTGTTTTTT. Its translation is CASSFGGMGEKLFF.

This clonotype came up many times. The chain combines TRBV27 with TRBJ2-3; D is possibly TRBD2 (6 bases). The CDR3 covers 14 residues. The V end lost 4 bases, the J end lost 6 bases, and 14 bases lay between the germline ends. Germline loops: CDR1 MNHEY, CDR2 SMNVEV (reference sequence). CDR3 DNA: TGTGCCAGCAGTTGGGGACGCGGAGGGGATACGCAGTATTTT. Translated: CASSWGRGGDTQYF.

This clonotype appeared a few times. This chain links TRBV6-2 or TRBV6-3 with TRBJ1-6, with D maybe TRBD1 (6 bases). Deletions cut 8 bases from V and 6 bases from J, with 14 bases between. The CDR3 is 14 residues long. From germline, CDR1 is MNHEY and CDR2 SVGEGT. CDR3 amino acids: CASHSGVLNSPLHF. The CDR3 bases are TGTGCCAGCCATTCAGGGGTGCTTAATTCACCCCTCCACTTT.

This clonotype was counted at least ten times. V is TRBV24-1 and J is TRBJ2-1; TRBD1 aligns across 11 bases. Germline V gene data show CDR1 as KGHDR and CDR2 as SFDVKD. The V gene end was trimmed by 3 bases and the J gene end by 7 bases; junction bases not matched to a gene: 7. The CDR3 is 16 amino acids. Here the CDR3 reads CATSDRDRGDFNEQFF. For the CDR3, the DNA is TGTGCCACCAGTGATCGGGACAGGGGGGACTTTAATGAGCAGTTCTTC.

The chain has TRBV6-2 or TRBV6-3 and TRBJ2-7; 8 bases are shared with TRBD2. Germline V gene lookup returns CDR1 MNHEY and CDR2 SVGEGT. The CDR3 spans 14 residues. The ends lost 6 bases at V and 4 bases at J; junction bases unmatched: 8. The CDR3 region has the DNA TGTGCCAGCAGGAGCGGGGGCCAGGGTTACGAGCAGTACTTC. It is translated as CASRSGGQGYEQYF.

Only a few counts were recorded for this clonotype. The chain links TRBV2 to TRBJ2-7; the D gene could be TRBD1 or TRBD2 (7 bases each). The CDR3 contains 12 residues. Germline-derived CDR1 and CDR2 are SNHLY and FYNNEI. V was trimmed by 10 bases and J by 0 bases, leaving 10 bases between them. As DNA, the CDR3 is TGTGCCATCAGGGGGGGCTCCTACGAGCAGTACTTC. Protein: CAIRGGSYEQYF.

V gene TRBV4-3 combines with J gene TRBJ2-1, with TRBD2 matching 14 bases. CDR1 and CDR2 (germline): LGHNA, YSLEER. This CDR3 contains 17 residues. V trimming: 4 bases; J trimming: 5 bases; junction bases outside the gene matches: 7. CDR3 in amino acids: CASSLEEGLAGDNEQFF. The CDR3 bases are TGCGCCAGCAGCCTAGAGGAGGGACTAGCGGGAGACAATGAGCAGTTCTTC.

This clonotype appeared many times. V gene TRBV6-1 combines with J gene TRBJ2-7; the D gene is possibly TRBD2 (6 bases). Germline lookup yields CDR1 MNHNS and CDR2 SASEGT. Trimming took off 5 bases at V and 2 bases at J, with 19 bases between the two ends. CDR3 size: 16 residues. The CDR3, as DNA: TGTGCCAGCAGTTCAAACCGGGAGATGAAGACCTACGAGCAGTACTTC. This gives the protein CASSSNREMKTYEQYF.

The chain is built from TRBV27 and TRBJ2-7; the match to TRBD1 covers 9 bases. Germline CDR1 MNHEY, CDR2 SMNVEV (reference sequence). V was clipped by 2 bases and J by 2 bases; unmatched bases: 10. The CDR3 loop spans 17 amino acids. CDR3: CASSLLGTGNPTYEQYF. CDR3 DNA sequence: TGTGCCAGCAGTTTACTAGGGACAGGGAACCCGACCTACGAGCAGTACTTC.

This clonotype showed up many times. The chain couples TRBV7-8 to TRBJ2-2, with 7 bases fitting TRBD2. Per germline, CDR1 SGHVS and CDR2 FQNEAQ. The CDR3 has 15 amino acids. Unmatched junction bases numbered 6, after V lost 7 bases and J lost 1 base. CDR3 protein: CASTMWGGNTGELFF. CDR3 bases: TGTGCCAGCACTATGTGGGGGGGGAACACCGGGGAGCTGTTTTTT.

This clonotype was counted a few times. V is TRBV6-2 or TRBV6-3 and J is TRBJ1-4; 9 bases are a match to TRBD1. In germline, CDR1 is MNHEY, CDR2 SVGEGT. V was pared by 4 bases and J by 6 bases, with 3 bases of the junction left unmatched. There are 14 residues in the CDR3. The DNA of the CDR3 is TGTGCCAGCAGTTCCCGGGACAGGGATGAAAAACTGTTTTTT. It specifies CASSSRDRDEKLFF.

This clonotype was seen many times. The chain employs TRBV7-9 and TRBJ2-1, with 9 bases lining up with TRBD1. CDR3 length equals 16 residues. The V gene end was trimmed by 3 bases and the J gene end by 7 bases; junction bases not matched to a gene: 10. Looked up from germline, CDR1 is SEHNR and CDR2 is FQNEAQ (reference sequence). The CDR3 protein is CASSFYMGQGVNEQFF. In nucleotides, the CDR3 is TGTGCCAGCAGCTTTTATATGGGACAGGGTGTTAATGAGCAGTTCTTC.

This clonotype appeared many times. The V call is TRBV7-8, the J call TRBJ1-5; 10 bases agree with TRBD1. The CDR3 loop spans 15 amino acids. The junction had 7 bases not matched to a gene; V was cut back by 2 bases and J by 9 bases. Germline CDR1 SGHVS, CDR2 FQNEAQ. DNA for the CDR3: TGTGCCAGCAGCTTAACCGACAGGGGGCGAGGGCCCCAGCATTTT. Residues: CASSLTDRGRGPQHF.

This clonotype occurred many times. V usage is TRBV28 and J usage is TRBJ1-1; 7 nucleotides match TRBD1. The CDR3 sequence is 15 residues long. The germline gives CDR1 MDHEN, CDR2 SYDVKM. V lost 5 bases to trimming and J lost 2 bases; unmatched junction nucleotides: 8. The CDR3 loop reads CASSGAGGGNTEAFF. The CDR3 coding sequence is TGTGCCAGCAGTGGGGCAGGGGGGGGAAACACTGAAGCTTTCTTT. Together with reference TRBV28 and TRBJ1-1, the CDR3 gives the full variable domain: DVKVTQSSRYLVKRTGEKVFLECVQDMDHENMFWYRQDPGLGLRLIYFSYDVKMKEKGDIPEGYSVSREKKERFSLILESASTNQTSMYLCASSGAGGGNTEAFFGQGTRLTVV.

The genes are TRBV3-1 and TRBJ1-2; 11 bases line up with TRBD1. J lost 8 bases, V lost 3 bases, and 2 bases had no gene match. The CDR3 length is 13 residues. From germline, CDR1 is LGHDT and CDR2 YNNKEL (reference sequence). The CDR3 sequence is CASSHGTGGGYTF. Here the CDR3 DNA reads TGTGCCAGCAGCCATGGGACAGGGGGAGGCTACACCTTC.

This clonotype was picked up one time. This chain joins TRBV7-2 and TRBJ1-1; 8 nucleotides line up with TRBD1. The germline V gene encodes CDR1 SGHTA and CDR2 FQGNSA. The CDR3 extends over 13 amino acids. With V trimmed by 4 bases and J by 8 bases, 6 bases remained unmatched. The CDR3 DNA reads TGTGCCAGCAGCTCGGGGGGGGACAGGGAAGCTTTCTTT. This encodes CASSSGGDREAFF.

This clonotype was seen repeatedly, ten times or more. The chain is built from TRBV5-1 and TRBJ2-1, with D tentatively TRBD1 (5 bases). This CDR3 comprises 13 residues. V was shortened by 4 bases and J by 1 base, with 6 bases between the two germline ends. Germline V gene data show CDR1 as SGHRS and CDR2 as YFSETQ. The CDR3 region is CASSGQSYNEQFF. CDR3 coding DNA: TGCGCCAGCAGCGGACAATCCTACAATGAGCAGTTCTTC.